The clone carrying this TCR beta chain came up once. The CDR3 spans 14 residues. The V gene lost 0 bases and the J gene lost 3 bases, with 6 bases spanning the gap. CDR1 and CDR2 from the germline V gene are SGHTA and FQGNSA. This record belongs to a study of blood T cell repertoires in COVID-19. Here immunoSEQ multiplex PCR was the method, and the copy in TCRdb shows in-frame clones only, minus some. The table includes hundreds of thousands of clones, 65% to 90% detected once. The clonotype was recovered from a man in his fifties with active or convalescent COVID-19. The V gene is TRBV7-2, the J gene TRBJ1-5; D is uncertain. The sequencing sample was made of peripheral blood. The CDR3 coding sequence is TGTGCCAGCAGCTTAGCCTCCTCCAATCAGCCCCAGCATTTT. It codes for CASSLASSNQPQHF.